Following are 23 T cell receptor beta chains from one sample sequenced in a study of OX40 agonist ivuxolimab in advanced cancers. Method: immunoSEQ multiplex PCR; TCRdb's copy keeps in-frame clones and lacks some. This table has approximately 98,000 clones, 91% appearing once. The sequencing here drew on CD4+ or CD8+ T cells sorted from blood, taken in a trial of the OX40 agonist ivuxolimab. The receptor set was obtained from an adult with an advanced solid tumor such as melanoma, head and neck, liver or kidney cancer.

The DNA of the CDR3 is TGTGCCATCAGTGAGTCGATTATAGCGGGGGCGTATACAGATACGCAGTATTTT. Protein sequence: CAISESIIAGAYTDTQYF. V gene TRBV10-3 combines with J gene TRBJ2-3, with TRBD2 identical over 9 bases. V was clipped by 0 bases and J by 3 bases; unmatched bases: 10. CDR1 and CDR2 from the germline V gene are ENHRY and SYGVKD. The CDR3 has 18 residues.

The chain combines TRBV7-8 with TRBJ2-1, with D unclear. Germline CDR1 SGHVS, CDR2 FQNEAQ. Trimming left V 5 bases short and J 7 bases short, with 15 bases between. The CDR3 sequence is 14 residues long. The CDR3 region has the DNA TGTGCCAGCAGCCTAGAAAACTCCCCAAATGAGCAGTTCTTC. Translation gives CASSLENSPNEQFF.

This chain uses TRBV5-4 with TRBJ1-1; D possibly corresponds to TRBD1 (5 bases). Germline V CDR1 and CDR2: SGHNT, YYREEE (reference sequence). The CDR3 is 16 residues long. V shed 0 bases and J shed 7 bases, with 19 bases lying between them. The CDR3 bases are TGTGCCAGCAGCTTGGAAGGTGGGGTCCGCGGGGGTGAAGCTTTCTTT. Translating gives CASSLEGGVRGGEAFF.

The chain carries TRBV7-6 and TRBJ2-3, with 10 bases matching TRBD2. This CDR3 is built from 16 residues. J lost 1 base, V lost 5 bases, and 6 bases had no gene match. From germline, CDR1 is SGHVS and CDR2 FNYEAQ. The CDR3 DNA follows: TGTGCCAGCAGCAGTTTAGCGGGGGGTCGCACAGATACGCAGTATTTT. Encoded protein: CASSSLAGGRTDTQYF.

The chain recombines TRBV7-2 with TRBJ2-5; a weak D match, TRBD2 (5 bases). The CDR3 spans 15 residues. The germline gives CDR1 SGHTA, CDR2 FQGNSA. Between the trimmed V and J ends, which lost 0 bases and 1 base, there was a span of 9 bases. CDR3 coding DNA: TGTGCCAGCAGCTTAGCCCCAGCGGCCCAAGAGACCCAGTACTTC. This translates into CASSLAPAAQETQYF.

This chain links TRBV2 with TRBJ2-1; 10 bases map to TRBD2. V shed 8 bases, J shed 1 base, and the junction held 2 bases outside the gene matches. Germline CDR1 is SNHLY and CDR2 is FYNNEI. The CDR3 totals 14 residues. CDR3 DNA: TGTGCCAGCCTAGCGGGAGCTTCCTACAATGAGCAGTTCTTC. This codes for CASLAGASYNEQFF. The full variable domain, in which reference TRBV2 and TRBJ2-1 provide the parts outside the CDR3, is EPEVTQTPSHQVTQMGQEVILRCVPISNHLYFYWYRQILGQKVEFLVSFYNNEISEKSEIFDDQFSVERPDGSNFTLKIRSTKLEDSAMYFCASLAGASYNEQFFGPGTRLTVL.

The chain carries TRBV11-3 and TRBJ2-7; perhaps TRBD1 as D (6 bases). The CDR3 loop spans 14 amino acids. V lost 5 bases, J lost 2 bases, and 13 bases lay in between. Germline V gene data show CDR1 as SGHNT and CDR2 as YENEEA. DNA of the CDR3: TGTGCCAGCAGCACAGGACAGCTAACCTACGAGCAGTACTTC. This translates into CASSTGQLTYEQYF.

J is TRBJ1-4 and V is TRBV4-1; 11 nucleotides line up with TRBD1. The CDR3 covers 15 residues. Trimming at V came to 0 bases and at J to 7 bases, leaving 1 base not matched to a gene. Germline V gene lookup returns CDR1 MGHRA and CDR2 YSYEKL. The CDR3, as DNA: TGCGCCAGCAGCCAAGAGGACAGGGGGCTTGAAAAACTGTTTTTT. It codes for CASSQEDRGLEKLFF.

This sequence joins TRBV7-9 and TRBJ2-5, with D possibly being TRBD1 or TRBD2 (5 bases each). Trimming took 5 bases from V and 2 from J, leaving 15 bases between them. The CDR3 is 15 amino acids. CDR1 SEHNR and CDR2 FQNEAQ come from the germline V gene (reference sequence). CDR3 sequence reads: CASSRQSSHQETQYF. The CDR3 DNA sequence: TGTGCCAGCAGCCGACAGTCTAGCCATCAAGAGACCCAGTACTTC.

The genes are TRBV7-3 and TRBJ2-5, with D tentatively TRBD1 or TRBD2 (5 bases each). V lost 5 bases to trimming and J lost 5 bases, with 21 bases between them. Germline V gives CDR1 SGHTA, CDR2 FQGTGA. This CDR3 is built from 16 residues. This CDR3 reads CASSPEGPHRAETQYF. In DNA form, the CDR3 reads TGTGCCAGCAGCCCCGAGGGACCTCATCGTGCGGAGACCCAGTACTTC.

This chain links TRBV30 with TRBJ2-1; TRBD2 might be the D (6 bases). V lost 3 bases, J lost 5 bases, and 17 bases lay in between. Germline CDR1 is GTSNPN and CDR2 is SVGIG (reference sequence). The CDR3 is made up of 15 amino acids. The CDR3 DNA sequence: TGTGCCTGGAGAGCAGGGACCTGGACTAACAATGAGCAGTTCTTC. Its protein is CAWRAGTWTNNEQFF.

The chain employs TRBV6-6 and TRBJ1-5; D not resolved. The germline V gene encodes CDR1 MNHNY and CDR2 SVGAGI (reference sequence). With 6 bases removed from V and 3 bases from J, the gap between germline ends came to 6 bases. This CDR3 has 12 residues. CDR3 region: CASSWINQPQHF. The CDR3 region has the DNA TGTGCCAGCAGCTGGATCAATCAGCCCCAGCATTTT.

The gene calls are TRBV5-1 and TRBJ1-1, with D unclear. Trimming removed 0 bases from V and 3 bases from J, with 9 bases in between. This CDR3 is 14 amino acids long. Per the germline V gene, CDR1 is SGHRS and CDR2 is YFSETQ. DNA of the CDR3: TGCGCCAGCAGCTTGGTTGTGGGAGACACTGAAGCTTTCTTT. It yields the protein CASSLVVGDTEAFF.

The chain recombines TRBV5-5 with TRBJ2-1; 8 bases align to TRBD2. The J segment lost 4 bases and the V segment lost 5 bases, leaving 8 bases of the junction unmatched. From germline, CDR1 is SGHKS and CDR2 YYEKEE (reference sequence). The CDR3 totals 15 residues. For the CDR3, the DNA is TGTGCCAGCAGGGTCGGAAGCGGGGGTTACAATGAGCAGTTCTTC. Translation: CASRVGSGGYNEQFF. Full variable domain (missing parts from reference TRBV5-5 and TRBJ2-1): DAGVTQSPTHLIKTRGQQVTLRCSPISGHKSVSWYQQVLGQGPQFIFQYYEKEERGRGNFPDRFSARQFPNYSSELNVNALLLGDSALYLCASRVGSGGYNEQFFGPGTRLTVL.

The J gene is TRBJ1-1, the V gene TRBV7-9; 9 bases align to TRBD1. The CDR3 runs 15 residues. V was pared by 5 bases and J by 1 base, with 5 bases of the junction left unmatched. Per germline, CDR1 SEHNR and CDR2 FQNEAQ (reference sequence). The CDR3 coding sequence is TGTGCCAGCAGCCCCGGGACAGGGAGGAACACTGAAGCTTTCTTT. This translates into CASSPGTGRNTEAFF.

The V gene is TRBV5-1, the J gene TRBJ2-3, with no clear D. Germline V gene data show CDR1 as SGHRS and CDR2 as YFSETQ. Trimming removed 0 bases at V and 0 bases at J, with 17 bases between. This CDR3 has 18 amino acids. CDR3 bases: TGCGCCAGCAGCTTGGCCTTTTCTCGAGTATCTAGCACAGATACGCAGTATTTT. Translating it yields CASSLAFSRVSSTDTQYF. Filled out from reference TRBV5-1 and TRBJ2-3, the complete variable domain reads KAGVTQTPRYLIKTRGQQVTLSCSPISGHRSVSWYQQTPGQGLQFLFEYFSETQRNKGNFPGRFSGRQFSNSRSEMNVSTLELGDSALYLCASSLAFSRVSSTDTQYFGPGTRLTVL.

The CDR3 nucleotides are TGTGCCAGCTCATTAAACCGGGACAGGGTCTCCACAGATACGCAGTATTTT. Protein: CASSLNRDRVSTDTQYF. The genes are TRBV18 and TRBJ2-3, with TRBD1 matching 9 bases. The CDR3 totals 17 residues. The germline gives CDR1 KGHSH, CDR2 LQKENI. Trimming cost V 5 bases and J 2 bases; bases outside gene matches: 11.

The V call is TRBV7-9, the J call TRBJ2-5; D unresolved. V was trimmed by 1 base and J by 4 bases, leaving 16 bases between them. CDR3 size: 16 residues. Looked up from germline, CDR1 is SEHNR and CDR2 is FQNEAQ (reference sequence). The chain's CDR3 is CASSLGVWVERETQYF. CDR3 DNA: TGTGCCAGCAGCTTAGGAGTCTGGGTTGAGCGAGAGACCCAGTACTTC.

This chain connects TRBV2 to TRBJ2-7; D may be TRBD1 (7 bases). V lost 4 bases, J lost 5 bases, and 27 bases lay in between. Germline V gives CDR1 SNHLY, CDR2 FYNNEI. The CDR3 length is 18 residues. The CDR3 is CASSVATGRLLILDEQYF. CDR3 DNA sequence: TGTGCCAGCAGTGTGGCGACAGGGAGGTTACTAATTCTTGACGAGCAGTACTTC. Combining the CDR3 with reference TRBV2 and TRBJ2-7 gives the whole variable domain EPEVTQTPSHQVTQMGQEVILRCVPISNHLYFYWYRQILGQKVEFLVSFYNNEISEKSEIFDDQFSVERPDGSNFTLKIRSTKLEDSAMYFCASSVATGRLLILDEQYFGPGTRLTVT.

V is TRBV5-1 and J is TRBJ1-5; 8 bases fit TRBD1. Germline values: CDR1 SGHRS, CDR2 YFSETQ. The CDR3 is 15 amino acids. Trimming removed 5 bases from V and 3 bases from J; junction bases left unmatched: 7. CDR3 loop: CASRVRTGFNQPQHF. The CDR3 bases are TGCGCCAGCAGAGTAAGGACAGGGTTCAATCAGCCCCAGCATTTT.

This rearrangement joins TRBV4-1 to TRBJ2-3; tentative D call: TRBD1 (5 bases). This CDR3 is built from 13 residues. Germline V lookup: CDR1 MGHRA, CDR2 YSYEKL. Trimming took off 0 bases at V and 4 bases at J, with 5 bases between the two ends. Here the CDR3 DNA reads TGCGCCAGCAGCCAAGAAGGGGCAGATACGCAGTATTTT. Translation: CASSQEGADTQYF.

This chain joins TRBV2 and TRBJ2-1; 12 positions agree with TRBD2. J gave up 7 bases and V 4 bases, and 2 bases lay outside the gene matches. Germline assignment: CDR1 SNHLY and CDR2 FYNNEI. The CDR3 has 14 residues. DNA of the CDR3: TGTGCCAGCAGTGGGCTAGCGGGGGGGAATGAGCAGTTCTTC. As protein: CASSGLAGGNEQFF. The whole variable domain, remainder taken from reference TRBV2 and TRBJ2-1, is EPEVTQTPSHQVTQMGQEVILRCVPISNHLYFYWYRQILGQKVEFLVSFYNNEISEKSEIFDDQFSVERPDGSNFTLKIRSTKLEDSAMYFCASSGLAGGNEQFFGPGTRLTVL.

This clone was recorded only once. The chain joins TRBV6-5 to TRBJ2-7, with D maybe TRBD1 (6 bases). Trimming pared 4 bases from V and 3 bases from J, leaving 19 bases between. The germline CDR1 and CDR2 sequences are MNHEY and SVGAGI. The CDR3 is 16 residues long. DNA of the CDR3: TGTGCCAGCAGTTCCGGGACAATGCCCTCCCGCTACGAGCAGTACTTC. Translation: CASSSGTMPSRYEQYF.